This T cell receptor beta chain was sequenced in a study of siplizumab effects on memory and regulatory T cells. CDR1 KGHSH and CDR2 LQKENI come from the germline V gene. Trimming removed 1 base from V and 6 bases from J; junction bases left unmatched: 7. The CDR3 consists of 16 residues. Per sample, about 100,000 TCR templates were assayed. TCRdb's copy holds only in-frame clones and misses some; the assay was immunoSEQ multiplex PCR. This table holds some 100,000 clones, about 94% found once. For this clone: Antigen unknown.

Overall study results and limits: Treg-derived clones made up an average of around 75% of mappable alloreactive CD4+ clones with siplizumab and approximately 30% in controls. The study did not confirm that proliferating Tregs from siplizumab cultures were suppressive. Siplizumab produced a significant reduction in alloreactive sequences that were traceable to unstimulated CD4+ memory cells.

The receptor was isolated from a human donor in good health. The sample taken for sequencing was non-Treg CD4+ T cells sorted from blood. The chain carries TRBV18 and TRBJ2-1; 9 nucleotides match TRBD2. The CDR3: CASSPLIGGGGNEQFF. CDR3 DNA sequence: TGTGCCAGCTCACCACTCATCGGCGGGGGGGGCAATGAGCAGTTCTTC.